This note documents a single T cell receptor beta chain sequence. Its antigen remains unknown. This CDR3 is also generated by other DNA sequences in the sample. With 0 bases clipped from V and 5 bases from J, the junction kept 3 bases outside the gene matches. Germline V gene lookup returns CDR1 MNHEY and CDR2 SVGAGI. The CDR3 sequence is 14 residues long. This specimen belongs to a study of Ad26.COV2.S vaccination and SARS-CoV-2 variants. Study background: Ad26.COV2.S arm of COV1001 included the donor.

Treatment noted: roughly 18 received Ad26.COV2.S at low or high dose, single or two shots; roughly five received placebo; per-sample allocation not given. Following the first vaccine or placebo injection, samples were taken on day 63. Study results and caveats: Similar non-spike TCR breadth was seen in vaccine and placebo recipients. It was reported that spike-specific CD8+ and CD4+ T cell responses were substantially broad after vaccination. The placebo group had lower spike-specific TCR breadth than the vaccine recipients did.

Sequenced by immunoSEQ multiplex PCR; TCRdb stores in-frame clones only, minus some. The sample has around 300,000 clones; roughly 90% are singletons. The sequencing here drew on peripheral blood, taken in a trial of Ad26.COV2.S vaccine versus placebo. The chain has TRBV6-5 and TRBJ1-1, with 7 bases lining up with TRBD1. The sequence was collected from a person aged 18-60 years who received the Ad26.COV2.S COVID-19 vaccine or a placebo. The CDR3 coding sequence is TGTGCCAGCAGTTACTCCAGGGGGGGGACTGAAGCTTTCTTT. It yields the protein CASSYSRGGTEAFF.